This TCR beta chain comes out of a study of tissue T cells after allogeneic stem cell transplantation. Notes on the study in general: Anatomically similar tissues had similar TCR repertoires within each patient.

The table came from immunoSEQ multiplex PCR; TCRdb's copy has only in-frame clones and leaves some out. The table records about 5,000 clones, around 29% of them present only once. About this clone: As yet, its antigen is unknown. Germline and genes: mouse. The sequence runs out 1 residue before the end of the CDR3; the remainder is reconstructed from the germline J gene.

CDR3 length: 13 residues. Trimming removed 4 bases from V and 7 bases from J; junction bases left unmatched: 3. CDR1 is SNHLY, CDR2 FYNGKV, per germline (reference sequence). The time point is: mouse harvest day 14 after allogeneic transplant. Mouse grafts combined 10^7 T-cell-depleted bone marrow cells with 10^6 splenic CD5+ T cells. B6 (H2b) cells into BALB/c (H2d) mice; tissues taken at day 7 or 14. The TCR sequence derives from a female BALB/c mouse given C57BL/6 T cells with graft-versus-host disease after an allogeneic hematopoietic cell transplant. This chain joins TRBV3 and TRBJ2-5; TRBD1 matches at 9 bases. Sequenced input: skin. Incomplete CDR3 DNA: TGTGCCAGCAGCTCGGGACAGGGATACACCCAGTAC. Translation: CASSSGQGYTQY. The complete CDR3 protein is CASSSGQGYTQYF. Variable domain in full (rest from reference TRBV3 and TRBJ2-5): GPKVLQIPSHQIIDMGQMVTLNCDPVSNHLYFYWYKQILGQQMEFLVNFYNGKVMEKSKLFKDQFSVERPDGSYFTLKIQPTALEDSAVYFCASSSGQGYTQYFGPGTRLLVL.